The rows below give T cell receptor beta chains drawn from one sample of a study of CD8 T cells in ankylosing spondylitis. TCRdb analysed the 5' RACE reads with MiXCR anew, one entry per CDR3 protein. The sample records approximately 400,000 distinct CDR3 sequences, roughly 27% being singletons. Sequenced: blood, either unsorted or a sorted T cell fraction (not recorded which). The receptor set was obtained from a male donor with ankylosing spondylitis. Both conserved end residues are part of each CDR3. D genes are given only for firm matches. Clone size, where shown, is once, few, many, or a class for clones that have expanded.

.	TRBV27	TRBJ2-2	13	.	TGTGCCAGCAAGTTCGCGAACACCGGGGAGCTGTTTTTT	CASKFANTGELFF
TRBD1	TRBV7-9	TRBJ2-7	14	.	TGTGCCAGCAGCTTACGGGGACAGGGGTACGAGCAGTACTTC	CASSLRGQGYEQYF
.	TRBV5-1	TRBJ2-5	15	once	TGCGCCAGCAGCTTGGGCGTCACCAAAGGGGAGACCCAGTACTTC	CASSLGVTKGETQYF
.	TRBV6-1	TRBJ1-3	15	.	TGTGCCAGCAGTGAAGGTACTTTCTCTGGAAACACCATATATTTT	CASSEGTFSGNTIYF
.	TRBV7-9	TRBJ1-2	15	.	TGTGCCAGCAGCGCCCGGACAGTCCGGGACTATGGCTACACCTTC	CASSARTVRDYGYTF
TRBD2	TRBV10-1	TRBJ2-1	12	.	TGCGCCAGCGGTAGACTAGCGTATGAGCAGTTCTTC	CASGRLAYEQFF
.	TRBV5-1	TRBJ1-2	14	.	TGCGCCAGCAGACGGACGGATACTAACTATGGCTACACCTTC	CASRRTDTNYGYTF
.	TRBV7-2	TRBJ2-1	14	.	TGTGCCAGCAGCTTAGTGGCCGCTGACAATGAGCAGTTCTTC	CASSLVAADNEQFF
TRBD1	TRBV29-1	TRBJ2-1	14	.	TGCAGCGCCAATTCGGACAGGGCCTACAATGAGCAGTTCTTC	CSANSDRAYNEQFF
TRBD1	TRBV7-8	TRBJ2-7	14	few	TGTGCCAGCAGACCAGGGGGCGCCAGGTTCGAGCAGTACTTC	CASRPGGARFEQYF
.	TRBV14	TRBJ2-2	14	.	TGTGCCAGCAGCCAAGATCTAGGGTCCGGGGAGCTGTTTTTT	CASSQDLGSGELFF
.	TRBV2	TRBJ1-4	13	.	TGTGCCAGCAGTGTGGGGGTCAATGAAAAACTGTTTTTT	CASSVGVNEKLFF
.	TRBV20-1	TRBJ1-5	14	few	TGCAGTGCTCAAAAGGACAGTAGCAATCAGCCCCAGCATTTT	CSAQKDSSNQPQHF
.	TRBV11-2	TRBJ1-5	13	few	TGTGCCAGCAGCTTAGATCTCACCGGGCCCCAGCATTTT	CASSLDLTGPQHF
TRBD2	TRBV20-1	TRBJ2-3	15	.	TGCAGTGCCTCCGGGACTAGCGGGTTCACAGATACGCAGTATTTT	CSASGTSGFTDTQYF
.	TRBV10-3	TRBJ2-1	13	few	TGTGCCATCAGTGACCTACAGGGCCGTGAGCAGTTCTTC	CAISDLQGREQFF
.	TRBV6-1	TRBJ2-2	16	.	TGTGCCAGCAGCCCTTCGACAGCTCCTAACACCGGGGAGCTGTTTTTT	CASSPSTAPNTGELFF
TRBD1	TRBV6-1	TRBJ1-1	14	.	TGTGCCAGCAGGGGACAACAGGGGTTCACTGAAGCTTTCTTT	CASRGQQGFTEAFF
.	TRBV29-1	TRBJ2-3	12	.	TGCAGCGTTGGGGATGGCCCAGATACGCAGTATTTT	CSVGDGPDTQYF
.	TRBV7-2	TRBJ1-1	14	few	TGTGCCAGCAGCTCTATCTCTCGGAACACTGAAGCTTTCTTT	CASSSISRNTEAFF
.	TRBV10-3	TRBJ2-5	12	.	TGTGCCACCGCGACAGGTCAGGAGACCCAGTACTTC	CATATGQETQYF
.	TRBV12-3/TRBV12-4	TRBJ1-6	15	few	TGTGCCAGCAGTTTAGGGCGAGGTTCTCCTTCGCCCCTCCACTTT	CASSLGRGSPSPLHF
.	TRBV20-1	TRBJ2-1	12	.	TGCAGTGCTTTAGGGGGGAGCGATGAGCAGTTCTTC	CSALGGSDEQFF
.	TRBV5-4	TRBJ1-4	14	.	TGTGCCAGCAGTTCTCGAGCAACTAATGAAAAACTGTTTTTT	CASSSRATNEKLFF
.	TRBV24-1	TRBJ2-6	19	.	TGTGCCACCAGTGATACTCCGGGACGGGAAAGCTCTGGGGCCAACGTCCTGACTTTC	CATSDTPGRESSGANVLTF
.	TRBV12-3/TRBV12-4	TRBJ2-7	14	.	TGTGCCAGCAGTTTATTTCCCGGCGATTACGAGCAGTACTTC	CASSLFPGDYEQYF
TRBD1	TRBV12-3/TRBV12-4	TRBJ1-2	14	few	TGTGCCAGCAGTCTACAGGGGGCCTGGGGTGGCTACACCTTC	CASSLQGAWGGYTF
.	TRBV7-8	TRBJ1-6	12	few	TGTGCCAGCAGCCCTCAAACTTCACCCCTCCACTTT	CASSPQTSPLHF